The present T cell receptor (beta chain) was sequenced within a study of beta chain features in type 1 diabetes. As for the study in general: Across all samples, fewer than 120,000,000 sorted cells were examined.

Of note for this clone: Its antigen is undetermined.

Per germline, CDR1 SGHRS and CDR2 YFSETQ. CDR3 length: 16 residues. V shed 0 bases, J shed 5 bases, and the junction held 10 bases outside the gene matches. Study-level findings and limits: In every one of the four CD4+ subsets, TCRB CDR3s were moderately but significantly shorter in Type 1 diabetes patients.

What was sequenced were expressed TCRB transcripts, since all of the isolated RNA had been reverse transcribed. Produced via immunoSEQ multiplex PCR; TCRdb's table is partial and in-frame only. The table includes under 300,000 clones, approximately 20% detected once. The V gene is TRBV5-1, the J gene TRBJ2-5; 7 nucleotides agree with TRBD1. The sample was naive CD4+ T cells from blood. The receptor's source is a woman aged 40 to 55 with type 1 diabetes. As DNA, the CDR3 is TGCGCCAGCAGCTTGGCCGGGAAGGGGGCCAGGGAGACCCAGTACTTC. The encoded protein is CASSLAGKGARETQYF.